Below, 30 T cell receptor beta chains from the same sample are listed, as sequenced in a study of T cells in Graves' hyperthyroidism and ophthalmopathy. Authors of the study amplified TCR beta CDR3 regions from RNA transcripts. With the HTBI primer set, the TCR CDR3 went through a first round of RT-PCR. TCRdb itself ran the multiplex PCR reads through MiXCR, one entry per CDR3 protein. The repertoire holds about 400,000 distinct CDR3 sequences, over 12% seen once, with 25% to 30% in the top ten. Sequences were obtained from blood. Source of these receptors: a man aged 50 to 60 with Graves' ophthalmopathy.

This clonotype was counted many times. This chain connects TRBV7-8 to TRBJ2-5, with D unclear. Germline CDR1 and CDR2: SGHVS and FQNEAQ. V was shortened by 0 bases and J by 3 bases, with 14 bases between the two germline ends. The CDR3 has 16 amino acids. CDR3 sequence reads: CASSLAARIWEETQYF. The CDR3 bases are TGTGCCAGCAGCTTAGCCGCCAGAATATGGGAAGAGACCCAGTACTTC.

This clonotype occurred many times. DNA of the CDR3: TGTGCCAGCAGTTACCGGGACAGGAGACAATACGAGCAGTACTTC. Its translation is CASSYRDRRQYEQYF. This rearrangement joins TRBV6-6 to TRBJ2-7; the match to TRBD1 covers 8 bases. The CDR3 runs 15 residues. V dropped 2 bases and J dropped 4; count of bases not matched to a gene: 7. Germline loops: CDR1 MNHNY, CDR2 SVGAGI (reference sequence).

The J gene is TRBJ2-1, the V gene TRBV19; a weak D match, TRBD1 (7 bases). The CDR3 totals 13 residues. Germline lookup yields CDR1 LNHDA and CDR2 SQIVND (reference sequence). V lost 3 bases and J lost 10, with 13 bases in between. The CDR3 bases are TGTGCCAGTAGTATCCAGGGGGGAGAGGAGCAGTTCTTC. Translated: CASSIQGGEEQFF. The variable domain in full, completed from reference TRBV19 and TRBJ2-1, reads DGGITQSPKYLFRKEGQNVTLSCEQNLNHDAMYWYRQDPGQGLRLIYYSQIVNDFQKGDIAEGYSVSREKKESFPLTVTSAQKNPTAFYLCASSIQGGEEQFFGPGTRLTVL.

This rearrangement joins TRBV6-5 to TRBJ1-4, with D maybe TRBD1 (5 bases). Germline loops: CDR1 MNHEY, CDR2 SVGAGI. This CDR3 spans 14 amino acids. Trimming stripped 2 bases from V and 10 bases from J, with 14 bases between. The CDR3 spells CASSYTGDFGKLFF. CDR3 nucleotide sequence: TGTGCCAGCAGTTACACGGGGGACTTTGGAAAACTGTTTTTT.

This clonotype was counted at least ten times. The chain employs TRBV13 and TRBJ2-6; no definite D call. Trimming took off 6 bases at V and 0 bases at J, with 6 bases between the two ends. Germline values: CDR1 PRHDT, CDR2 FYEKMQ (reference sequence). The CDR3 contains 14 residues. CDR3 sequence: CASSLRSGANVLTF. In DNA form, the CDR3 reads TGTGCCAGCAGTCTCCGCTCTGGGGCCAACGTCCTGACTTTC.

This clonotype has at least ten counts. The chain is built from TRBV7-9 and TRBJ2-1, with D possibly being TRBD2 (6 bases). With 4 bases removed from V and 5 bases from J, the gap between germline ends came to 18 bases. CDR3 length equals 16 residues. Per germline, CDR1 SEHNR and CDR2 FQNEAQ (reference sequence). The CDR3 DNA reads TGTGCCAGCAGCTCAATTGTTGGACTAAAAAACAATGAGCAGTTCTTC. It is translated as CASSSIVGLKNNEQFF. Looking up the rest from reference TRBV7-9 and TRBJ2-1 gives the full variable domain: DTGVSQNPRHKITKRGQNVTFRCDPISEHNRLYWYRQTLGQGPEFLTYFQNEAQLEKSRLLSDRFSAERPKGSFSTLEIQRTEQGDSAMYLCASSSIVGLKNNEQFFGPGTRLTVL.

The chain carries TRBV19 and TRBJ2-7; D is possibly TRBD2 (6 bases). From germline, CDR1 is LNHDA and CDR2 SQIVND (reference sequence). The CDR3 is 15 amino acids. V was trimmed by 5 bases and J by 3 bases, leaving 17 bases between them. The CDR3 protein is CASSPRRGAVYEQYF. Here the CDR3 DNA reads TGTGCCAGTAGTCCGAGGAGGGGCGCGGTCTACGAGCAGTACTTC.

J is TRBJ2-3 and V is TRBV5-1; 9 nucleotides match TRBD2. CDR3 length: 16 residues. V lost 0 bases and J lost 4; bases outside the gene matches: 6. Per the germline V gene, CDR1 is SGHRS and CDR2 is YFSETQ. CDR3: CASSLDLAGASDTQYF. In DNA, the CDR3 is TGCGCCAGCAGCTTGGATTTAGCGGGAGCCTCAGATACGCAGTATTTT.

This clonotype was seen only a few times. The chain uses TRBV15 and TRBJ1-4, with a possible D match to TRBD1 (5 bases). Germline assignment: CDR1 LNHNV and CDR2 YYDKDF (reference sequence). The V and J ends lost 8 bases and 2 bases respectively, with 15 bases between them. The length of the CDR3 is 15 residues. CDR3 coding DNA: TGTGCCACCGAAAACCCGGGGGTCACTAATGAAAAACTGTTTTTT. Amino acid sequence: CATENPGVTNEKLFF. The full variable domain, its missing parts supplied by reference TRBV15 and TRBJ1-4, is DAMVIQNPRYQVTQFGKPVTLSCSQTLNHNVMYWYQQKSSQAPKLLFHYYDKDFNNEADTPDNFQSRRPNTSFCFLDIRSPGLGDTAMYLCATENPGVTNEKLFFGSGTQLSVL.

This clonotype occurred many times. This rearrangement joins TRBV5-1 to TRBJ2-5; tentative D call: TRBD1 (6 bases). The CDR3 consists of 15 residues. The ends were cut back, 2 bases at V and 3 bases at J, with 14 bases in the middle. Germline V gene sequence: CDR1 SGHRS, CDR2 YFSETQ. The DNA for the CDR3 is TGCGCCAGCAGCTTAAGGGGGAGTGGCAAAGAGACCCAGTACTTC. Protein: CASSLRGSGKETQYF.

This clonotype was observed a few times. One end of the junction fails to match germline, which may point to a read error. V and J are TRBV5-1 and TRBJ2-3; D might be TRBD2 (5 bases). The germline V gene has CDR1 SGHRS and CDR2 YFSETQ. The CDR3 runs 13 residues. CDR3 amino acids: CASSQDYADTRYF. In DNA, the CDR3 is TGCGCCAGCAGCCAAGACTACGCAGATACGCGGTATTTT.

The chain has TRBV19 and TRBJ1-1; 7 nucleotides line up with TRBD1. The CDR3 is 15 amino acids. Per germline, CDR1 LNHDA and CDR2 SQIVND (reference sequence). After removal of 5 bases from V and 0 bases from J, the junction contained 6 bases not matched to a gene. CDR3 nucleotides: TGTGCCAGTAGTTGGGGACAGACCATGAACACTGAAGCTTTCTTT. Encoded protein: CASSWGQTMNTEAFF.

This clonotype was observed a handful of times. The chain has TRBV6-2 or TRBV6-3 and TRBJ2-7, with 12 bases that match TRBD2. Germline V gene lookup returns CDR1 MNHEY and CDR2 SVGEGT. CDR3 length: 15 amino acids. The V and J ends lost 8 bases and 5 bases, in that order; junction bases with no gene match: 10. Here the CDR3 reads CASRLLAGGTHEQYF. DNA of the CDR3: TGTGCCAGCCGGCTGCTAGCGGGAGGGACCCACGAGCAGTACTTC.

Many counts were recorded for this clonotype. The rearrangement joins TRBV11-3 to TRBJ2-1; TRBD2 might be the D (6 bases). CDR3 length: 15 amino acids. V was shortened by 4 bases and J by 5 bases, with 15 bases between the two germline ends. Looked up from germline, CDR1 is SGHNT and CDR2 is YENEEA. CDR3 in DNA: TGTGCCAGCAGCTCCGCCGGGACTTACAACAATGAGCAGTTCTTC. It specifies CASSSAGTYNNEQFF.

This clonotype has just a few counts. The chain carries TRBV4-1 and TRBJ2-7, with 9 bases fitting TRBD2. Germline trimming cut 4 bases from V and 0 bases from J; bases unmatched to any gene: 10. CDR1 is MGHRA, CDR2 YSYEKL, per germline. The CDR3 length is 17 residues. CDR3 nucleotide sequence: TGCGCCAGCAGCCGCACGGACGGACTAGCGTACTCCTACGAGCAGTACTTC. It yields the protein CASSRTDGLAYSYEQYF.

As to this clonotype: Its ends do not fully match the called genes, so a read error is possible. The rearrangement uses TRBV30 and TRBJ1-3; no definite D call. In germline, CDR1 is GTSNPN, CDR2 SVGIG (reference sequence). This CDR3 comprises 12 residues. CDR3 sequence: CAWRTYGITIYF. The DNA for the CDR3 is TGTGCCTGGAGAACATATGGAATCACCATATATTTT.

This clonotype has a count of ten or more. This chain's CDR3 is CSASFTSGMGEQFF. The CDR3 DNA sequence: TGCAGTGCTAGTTTCACTAGCGGGATGGGTGAGCAGTTCTTC. The chain recombines TRBV20-1 with TRBJ2-1, with 10 bases fitting TRBD2. The CDR3 consists of 14 residues. Per the germline V gene, CDR1 is DFQATT and CDR2 is SNEGSKA (reference sequence). The V segment lost 3 bases and the J segment 9 bases; nucleotides outside the gene matches: 8.

This clonotype was counted at least ten times. The chain uses TRBV3-1 and TRBJ2-1; D uncertain. The V gene's germline CDR1 is LGHDT and CDR2 YNNKEL (reference sequence). The CDR3 sequence is 13 residues long. Trimming left V 4 bases short and J 4 bases short, with 8 bases between. The CDR3, as DNA: TGTGCCAGCAGCCTCGTGAAATACAATGAGCAGTTCTTC. Protein product: CASSLVKYNEQFF.

This clonotype occurred many times. V and J are TRBV20-1 and TRBJ1-2, with TRBD1 matching 9 bases. There are 14 residues in the CDR3. Trimming removed 2 bases from V and 3 bases from J; junction bases left unmatched: 4. Germline assignment: CDR1 DFQATT and CDR2 SNEGSKA (reference sequence). The DNA for the CDR3 is TGCAGTGCTAGACGGACAGGGGAGGACTATGGCTACACCTTC. It is translated as CSARRTGEDYGYTF.

This clonotype was counted a few times. This chain joins TRBV19 and TRBJ1-2; unclear D gene. This CDR3 has 12 residues. Germline V lookup: CDR1 LNHDA, CDR2 SQIVND (reference sequence). Trimming took off 4 bases at V and 1 base at J, with 4 bases between the two ends. In nucleotides, the CDR3 is TGTGCCAGTAGTACGTTTAACTATGGCTACACCTTC. As protein: CASSTFNYGYTF.

This clonotype was observed at least ten times. The V call is TRBV11-2, the J call TRBJ2-7; 10 bases align to TRBD1. Looked up from germline, CDR1 is SGHAT and CDR2 is FQNNGV. The length of the CDR3 is 13 residues. V lost 5 bases, J lost 7 bases, and 5 bases stayed unmatched. Here the CDR3 reads CASSNDRGQEQYF. In DNA, the CDR3 is TGTGCCAGCAGCAATGACAGGGGGCAAGAGCAGTACTTC.

The rearrangement joins TRBV20-1 to TRBJ2-5; 7 nucleotides align to TRBD2. Trimming cost V 2 bases and J 2 bases; bases outside gene matches: 23. CDR3 length equals 20 residues. The germline CDR1 and CDR2 sequences are DFQATT and SNEGSKA (reference sequence). CDR3 protein: CSARKKWEAGTLIKQETQYF. The DNA for the CDR3 is TGCAGTGCTAGAAAGAAGTGGGAAGCGGGGACCCTAATAAAACAAGAGACCCAGTACTTC.

This sequence joins TRBV20-1 and TRBJ2-7, with D possibly called TRBD1 or TRBD2 (6 bases each). Germline CDR1 DFQATT, CDR2 SNEGSKA (reference sequence). The CDR3 spans 14 residues. The V end lost 3 bases, the J end lost 6 bases, and 18 bases lay between the germline ends. CDR3 sequence: CSASPLGGNREQYF. CDR3 in DNA: TGCAGTGCTAGCCCGTTGGGGGGCAATCGCGAGCAGTACTTC.

This clonotype showed up many times. The chain employs TRBV5-1 and TRBJ2-1; 15 positions match TRBD2. The trim removed 4 bases at V and 3 bases at J, leaving 5 bases unmatched. CDR1 is SGHRS, CDR2 YFSETQ, per germline. This CDR3 comprises 17 residues. CDR3 protein: CASSRGLAGGSYNEQFF. CDR3 bases: TGCGCCAGCAGCAGGGGACTAGCGGGAGGAAGCTACAATGAGCAGTTCTTC. Together with reference TRBV5-1 and TRBJ2-1, the CDR3 gives the full variable domain: KAGVTQTPRYLIKTRGQQVTLSCSPISGHRSVSWYQQTPGQGLQFLFEYFSETQRNKGNFPGRFSGRQFSNSRSEMNVSTLELGDSALYLCASSRGLAGGSYNEQFFGPGTRLTVL.

The chain links TRBV10-1 to TRBJ2-7, with 11 positions matching TRBD2. Germline CDR1 WNHNN, CDR2 SYGVQD (reference sequence). The CDR3 consists of 14 residues. J lost 7 bases, V lost 0 bases, and 2 bases had no gene match. As DNA, the CDR3 is TGCGCCAGCAGTGAGTCTCGGACTAGCGGGGAGCAGTACTTC. This encodes CASSESRTSGEQYF.

In this sample, this clonotype turned up many times. The chain joins TRBV4-1 to TRBJ2-3; a possible D gene is TRBD2 (6 bases). Germline V gene sequence: CDR1 MGHRA, CDR2 YSYEKL. Trimming stripped 2 bases from V and 6 bases from J, with 12 bases between. This CDR3 is built from 14 residues. This CDR3 is CASSQLAAGDTQYF. DNA of the CDR3: TGCGCCAGCAGCCAACTGGCTGCGGGGGATACGCAGTATTTT.

There are many counts of this clonotype. The rearrangement joins TRBV28 to TRBJ1-5; D uncertain. This CDR3 spans 13 amino acids. Germline CDR1 reads MDHEN; CDR2 reads SYDVKM. Trimming left V 5 bases short and J 3 bases short, with 8 bases between. The CDR3 loop reads CASSLGFNQPQHF. The CDR3 DNA is TGTGCCAGCAGTCTGGGATTCAATCAGCCCCAGCATTTT. The entire variable domain, with the rest obtained from reference TRBV28 and TRBJ1-5, is as follows: DVKVTQSSRYLVKRTGEKVFLECVQDMDHENMFWYRQDPGLGLRLIYFSYDVKMKEKGDIPEGYSVSREKKERFSLILESASTNQTSMYLCASSLGFNQPQHFGDGTRLSIL.

The rearrangement joins TRBV15 to TRBJ1-6; 10 nucleotides agree with TRBD1. Germline CDR1 LNHNV, CDR2 YYDKDF (reference sequence). The CDR3 is 15 amino acids. The trim removed 4 bases at V and 7 bases at J, leaving 4 bases unmatched. The CDR3 DNA follows: TGTGCCACCAGCATAAGGGACAGGGGAAATTCACCCCTCCACTTT. Its translation is CATSIRDRGNSPLHF.

This clonotype was observed at least ten times. The rearrangement joins TRBV6-1 to TRBJ1-5; 9 bases match TRBD1. CDR3 length: 16 residues. Germline V gives CDR1 MNHNS, CDR2 SASEGT. J gave up 3 bases and V 3 bases, and 6 bases lay outside the gene matches. The chain's CDR3 is CASSEGTGNNNQPQHF. The CDR3 DNA reads as TGTGCCAGCAGTGAGGGGACAGGGAATAACAATCAGCCCCAGCATTTT.

This chain uses TRBV2 with TRBJ2-1; D is possibly TRBD2 (5 bases). Germline values: CDR1 SNHLY, CDR2 FYNNEI. Between the trimmed V and J ends, which lost 6 bases and 2 bases, there was a span of 23 bases. This CDR3 is 18 amino acids long. The CDR3, as DNA: TGTGCCAGCAGCTTAGCGCTTCTCCCATCCCGGGCCTACAATGAGCAGTTCTTC. This sequence encodes CASSLALLPSRAYNEQFF.